Described below is a single T cell receptor beta chain sequence and its context. No antigen is known for it. The source of the sample is a study of graft-versus-host responses after intestinal transplantation. Trimming took off 4 bases at V and 1 base at J, with 10 bases between the two ends. CDR1 is SNHLY and CDR2 is FYNNEI in the germline V gene. The CDR3 has 14 residues. Only in-frame clones appear in the TCRdb table, and some are missing; sequencing was by immunoSEQ multiplex PCR. Among approximately 92,000 clones listed, approximately 90% were seen once. J is TRBJ1-2 and V is TRBV2; D gene unclear. The source of this sequence is a human donor who received an intestinal transplant. This specimen consisted of unstimulated CD8+ T cells sorted from spleen or lymph node cells, obtained before intestinal transplant. In DNA, the CDR3 is TGTGCCAGCAGTGGGGGTTCGGGTAACTATGGCTACACCTTC. Protein sequence: CASSGGSGNYGYTF.